A single sample is the source of the 5 T cell receptor beta chains below, sequenced in a study of blood T cell repertoires in COVID-19. Here immunoSEQ multiplex PCR was the method, and the copy in TCRdb shows in-frame clones only, minus some. Here the sample spans about 110,000 clones, 80% being singletons. Sequencing was carried out using peripheral blood. These receptors all stem from a human donor in a cohort sampled during active or convalescent COVID-19.

A single count supports this clone. This chain connects TRBV2 to TRBJ1-1; a weak D match, TRBD1 (6 bases). The length of the CDR3 is 18 residues. Germline V gives CDR1 SNHLY, CDR2 FYNNEI. Trimming cost V 6 bases and J 2 bases, with 25 bases left between them. CDR3 protein: CASRTEVVYRDENTEAFF. In DNA, the CDR3 is TGTGCCAGCAGGACCGAGGTAGTTTACAGGGACGAAAACACTGAAGCTTTCTTT.

The chain links TRBV5-1 to TRBJ2-3, with 7 positions matching TRBD1. CDR1 is SGHRS and CDR2 is YFSETQ in the germline V gene. This CDR3 region has 16 residues. V lost 4 bases, J lost 2 bases, and 10 bases stayed unmatched. The CDR3 DNA follows: TGCGCCAGCAGCCGAGATGTCGGGACAGCCACAGATACGCAGTATTTT. Its protein is CASSRDVGTATDTQYF.

This clone was observed a handful of times. The chain has TRBV6-5 and TRBJ2-2, with D hard to call. CDR3 length: 15 amino acids. Germline values: CDR1 MNHEY, CDR2 SVGAGI. V was cut by 4 bases and J by 1 base, with 10 bases left in between. CDR3 sequence (DNA): TGTGCCAGCAGTTTCGATAACAGGAACACCGGGGAGCTGTTTTTT. Translation gives CASSFDNRNTGELFF.

V and J are TRBV5-5 and TRBJ1-1, with D unclear. V was clipped by 0 bases and J by 1 base, with 13 bases between them. This CDR3 spans 16 amino acids. Germline CDR1 SGHKS, CDR2 YYEKEE (reference sequence). The CDR3 region is CASSLGLWKANTEAFF. CDR3 nucleotides: TGTGCCAGCAGCTTGGGACTCTGGAAGGCGAACACTGAAGCTTTCTTT.

V is TRBV2 and J is TRBJ2-2; the match to TRBD1 covers 9 bases. After removal of 3 bases from V and 4 bases from J, the junction contained 6 bases not matched to a gene. This CDR3 has 16 residues. The germline V gene encodes CDR1 SNHLY and CDR2 FYNNEI. This CDR3 is CASSDSTGGTTGELFF. The CDR3 bases are TGTGCCAGCAGTGATTCGACAGGGGGTACCACCGGGGAGCTGTTTTTT.